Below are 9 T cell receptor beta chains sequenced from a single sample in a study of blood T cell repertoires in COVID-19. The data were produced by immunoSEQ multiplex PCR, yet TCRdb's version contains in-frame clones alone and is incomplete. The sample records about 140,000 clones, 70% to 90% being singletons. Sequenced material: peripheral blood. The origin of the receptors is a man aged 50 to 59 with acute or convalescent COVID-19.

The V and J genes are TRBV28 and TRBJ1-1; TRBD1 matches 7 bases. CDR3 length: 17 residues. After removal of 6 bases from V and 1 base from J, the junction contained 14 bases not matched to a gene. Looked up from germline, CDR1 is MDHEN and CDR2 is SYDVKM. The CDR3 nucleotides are TGTGCCAGCAGACGAAGACAGGGAACGTTAAAGAACACTGAAGCTTTCTTT. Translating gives CASRRRQGTLKNTEAFF.

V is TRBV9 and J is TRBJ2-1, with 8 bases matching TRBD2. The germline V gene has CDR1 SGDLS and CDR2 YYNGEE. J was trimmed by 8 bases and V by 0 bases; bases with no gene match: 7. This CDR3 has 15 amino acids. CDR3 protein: CASSVGGLASDEQFF. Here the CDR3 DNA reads TGTGCCAGCAGCGTAGGCGGACTAGCTTCGGATGAGCAGTTCTTC. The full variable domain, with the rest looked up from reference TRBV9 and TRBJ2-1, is DSGVTQTPKHLITATGQRVTLRCSPRSGDLSVYWYQQSLDQGLQFLIQYYNGEERAKGNILERFSAQQFPDLHSELNLSSLELGDSALYFCASSVGGLASDEQFFGPGTRLTVL.

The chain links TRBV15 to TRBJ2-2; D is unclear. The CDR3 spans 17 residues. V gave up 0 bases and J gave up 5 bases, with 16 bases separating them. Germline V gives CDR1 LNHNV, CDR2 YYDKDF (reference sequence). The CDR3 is CATSRDYETRITGELFF. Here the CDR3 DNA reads TGTGCCACCAGCAGAGATTACGAGACAAGGATTACCGGGGAGCTGTTTTTT. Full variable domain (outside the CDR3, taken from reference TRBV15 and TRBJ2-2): DAMVIQNPRYQVTQFGKPVTLSCSQTLNHNVMYWYQQKSSQAPKLLFHYYDKDFNNEADTPDNFQSRRPNTSFCFLDIRSPGLGDTAMYLCATSRDYETRITGELFFGEGSRLTVL.

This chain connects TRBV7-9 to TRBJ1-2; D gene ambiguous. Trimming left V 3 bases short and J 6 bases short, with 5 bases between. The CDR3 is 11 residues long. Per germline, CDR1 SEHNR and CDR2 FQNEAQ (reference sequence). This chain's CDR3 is CASSFEDGYTF. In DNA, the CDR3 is TGTGCCAGCAGCTTTGAGGATGGCTACACCTTC.

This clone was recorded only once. Here the CDR3 reads CASSFSGRNEQFF. As DNA, the CDR3 is TGTGCCAGCAGTTTTAGCGGGAGAAATGAGCAGTTCTTC. The genes are TRBV27 and TRBJ2-1, with 9 bases that match TRBD2. The CDR3 covers 13 residues. The V gene's germline CDR1 is MNHEY and CDR2 SMNVEV (reference sequence). The V and J ends lost 3 bases and 7 bases, in that order; junction bases with no gene match: 1.

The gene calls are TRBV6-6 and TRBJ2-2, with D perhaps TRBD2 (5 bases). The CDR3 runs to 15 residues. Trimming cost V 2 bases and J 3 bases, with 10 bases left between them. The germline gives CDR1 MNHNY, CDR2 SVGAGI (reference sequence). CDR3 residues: CASSYGGSHTGELFF. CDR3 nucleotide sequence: TGTGCCAGCAGTTACGGAGGCAGCCACACCGGGGAGCTGTTTTTT.

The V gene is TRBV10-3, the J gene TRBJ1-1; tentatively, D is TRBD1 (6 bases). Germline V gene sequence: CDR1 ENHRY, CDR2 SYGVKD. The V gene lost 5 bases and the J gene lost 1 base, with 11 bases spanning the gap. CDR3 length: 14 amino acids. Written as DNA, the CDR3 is TGTGCCATCAGTCTACAGGGAGCGAACACTGAAGCTTTCTTT. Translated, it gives CAISLQGANTEAFF.

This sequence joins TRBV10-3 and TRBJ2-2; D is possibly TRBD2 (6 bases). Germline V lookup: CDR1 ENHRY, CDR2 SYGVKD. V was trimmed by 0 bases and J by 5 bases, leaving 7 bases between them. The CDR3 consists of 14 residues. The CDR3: CAISESAGTGELFF. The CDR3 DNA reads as TGTGCCATCAGTGAGTCGGCGGGAACCGGGGAGCTGTTTTTT.

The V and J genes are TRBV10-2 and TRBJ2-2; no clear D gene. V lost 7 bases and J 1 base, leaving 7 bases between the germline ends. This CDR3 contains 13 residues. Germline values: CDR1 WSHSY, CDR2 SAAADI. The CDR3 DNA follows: TGCGCCAGCAATCCAGGGAACACCGGGGAGCTGTTTTTT. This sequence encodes CASNPGNTGELFF.